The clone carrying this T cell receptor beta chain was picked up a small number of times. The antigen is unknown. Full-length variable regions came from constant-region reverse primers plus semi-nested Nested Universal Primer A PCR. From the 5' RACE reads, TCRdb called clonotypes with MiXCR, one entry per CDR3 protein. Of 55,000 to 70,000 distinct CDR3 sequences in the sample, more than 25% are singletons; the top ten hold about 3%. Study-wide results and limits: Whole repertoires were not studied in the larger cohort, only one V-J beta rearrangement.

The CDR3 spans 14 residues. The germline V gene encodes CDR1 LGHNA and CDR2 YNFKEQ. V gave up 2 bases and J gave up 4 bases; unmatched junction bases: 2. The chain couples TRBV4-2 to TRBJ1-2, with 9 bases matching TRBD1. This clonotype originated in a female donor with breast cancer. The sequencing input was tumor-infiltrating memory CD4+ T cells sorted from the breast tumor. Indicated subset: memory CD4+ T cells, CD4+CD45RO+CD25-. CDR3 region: CASSQPGQGYGYTF. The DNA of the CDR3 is TGTGCCAGCAGCCAACCGGGACAGGGCTATGGCTACACCTTC.